This T cell receptor beta chain was identified during a study of identifying expanded T cells in peripheral blood. General study results and limits: Variance in clone template counts between approximately two-week samples significantly increased with total template count across all healthy donors. Technical replicates showed about 1.1 changed clones; approximately two weeks approximately 16; four weeks 19.

This CDR3 spans 13 amino acids. Germline loops: CDR1 SGDLS, CDR2 YYNGEE. The J segment lost 4 bases and the V segment lost 3 bases, leaving 4 bases of the junction unmatched. The repertoire was sequenced with immunoSEQ multiplex PCR; TCRdb's copy has only in-frame clones and lacks some. The data show 120,000 or so clones, more than 75% seen once. Collection occurred without any documented infections or immune events in donors. For this clone: Its matching antigen is unknown.

The receptor's source is a person aged 18-70 years in good health. The chain has TRBV9 and TRBJ2-7; TRBD1 aligns across 7 bases. Sequencing input: blood. CDR3 in amino acids: CASSDRGTYEQYF. DNA of the CDR3: TGTGCCAGCAGCGACAGGGGAACTTACGAGCAGTACTTC.